Below are 22 T cell receptor beta chains sequenced from a single sample in a study of spatial heterogeneity in lung cancer. TCRdb passed the 5' RACE reads through MiXCR, listing each CDR3 protein once. Of approximately 1,300 distinct CDR3 sequences listed, around 7% are singletons. The time point here: sample taken at primary tumor resection. The specimen comprised normal lung tissue next to the tumor, sampled at surgery. The receptors come from a male donor with early-stage non-small cell lung cancer.

By proportion, this clonotype is large. This rearrangement joins TRBV9 to TRBJ2-2; a possible D gene is TRBD2 (6 bases). V lost 3 bases, J lost 6 bases, and 15 bases lay in between. Germline V gives CDR1 SGDLS, CDR2 YYNGEE. This CDR3 is built from 15 residues. The CDR3 coding sequence is TGTGCCAGCAGCGGCACCGGGGGACTGCCCGGGGAGCTGTTTTTT. It is translated as CASSGTGGLPGELFF.

This clonotype is categorized as medium-sized. The rearrangement links TRBV28 to TRBJ2-5, with D possibly being TRBD1 (6 bases). V lost 4 bases and J 1 base, leaving 13 bases between the germline ends. Germline lookup yields CDR1 MDHEN and CDR2 SYDVKM. The CDR3 has 15 amino acids. CDR3 nucleotides: TGTGCCAGCAGTTCCGGACAGCCCGGCCAAGAGACCCAGTACTTC. It specifies CASSSGQPGQETQYF.

This clonotype is classed as medium-sized. J is TRBJ2-7 and V is TRBV28; 13 bases match TRBD2. Trimming removed 7 bases from V and 5 bases from J; junction bases left unmatched: 5. The CDR3 loop spans 14 amino acids. Germline V gives CDR1 MDHEN, CDR2 SYDVKM. The CDR3: CASIGTSGEDEQYF. The CDR3 nucleotides read TGTGCCAGCATTGGGACTAGCGGGGAAGACGAGCAGTACTTC. Full variable domain (outside the CDR3, taken from reference TRBV28 and TRBJ2-7): DVKVTQSSRYLVKRTGEKVFLECVQDMDHENMFWYRQDPGLGLRLIYFSYDVKMKEKGDIPEGYSVSREKKERFSLILESASTNQTSMYLCASIGTSGEDEQYFGPGTRLTVT.

The sample holds many counts of this clonotype. The chain has TRBV14 and TRBJ2-7, with D perhaps matching TRBD2 (7 bases). This CDR3 spans 17 amino acids. The V end lost 0 bases, the J end lost 4 bases, and 19 bases lay between the germline ends. CDR1 is SGHDN and CDR2 is FVKESK in the germline V gene. The CDR3 spells CASSQDLGGGLIYEQYF. DNA of the CDR3: TGTGCCAGCAGCCAAGATCTAGGGGGAGGGCTGATTTACGAGCAGTACTTC.

This clonotype is labeled as medium-sized. J is TRBJ1-1 and V is TRBV6-1, with a weak D call TRBD1 (5 bases). This CDR3 has 14 residues. Trimming pared 2 bases from V and 4 bases from J, leaving 11 bases between. CDR1 and CDR2 (germline): MNHNS, SASEGT. The CDR3 DNA follows: TGTGCCAGCAGTGAACAGGGTCGGGGCACTGAAGCTTTCTTT. As protein: CASSEQGRGTEAFF.

This clonotype was found many times. The J gene is TRBJ1-1, the V gene TRBV28, with D unclear. V was cut by 6 bases and J by 1 base, with 12 bases left in between. CDR3 size: 14 residues. CDR1 is MDHEN, CDR2 SYDVKM, per germline. The CDR3: CASSSPVPNTEAFF. The CDR3 DNA follows: TGTGCCAGCAGCAGCCCCGTCCCGAACACTGAAGCTTTCTTT.

The rearrangement uses TRBV19 and TRBJ2-2; D gene uncertain. The CDR3 totals 11 residues. Looked up from germline, CDR1 is LNHDA and CDR2 is SQIVND (reference sequence). V shed 5 bases and J shed 4 bases, with 2 bases lying between them. CDR3: CASSSTGELFF. DNA for the CDR3: TGTGCCAGTAGTTCCACCGGGGAGCTGTTTTTT.

This clonotype is judged medium-sized. The chain combines TRBV11-2 with TRBJ2-2, with 8 nucleotides matching TRBD1. This CDR3 has 15 residues. From germline, CDR1 is SGHAT and CDR2 FQNNGV. The V and J ends lost 2 bases and 7 bases, in that order; junction bases with no gene match: 6. CDR3 amino acids: CASSLLTGVDGELFF. The CDR3 DNA reads as TGTGCCAGCAGCTTATTGACAGGGGTGGACGGGGAGCTGTTTTTT.

In its sample, this clonotype ranks as medium-sized. The chain employs TRBV20-1 and TRBJ1-1; D is ambiguous. The CDR3 has 14 residues. V was shortened by 0 bases and J by 4 bases, with 12 bases between the two germline ends. Per the germline V gene, CDR1 is DFQATT and CDR2 is SNEGSKA (reference sequence). The chain's CDR3 is CSAREVGLGTEAFF. The DNA of the CDR3 is TGCAGTGCTAGAGAAGTAGGTTTGGGCACTGAAGCTTTCTTT.

This clonotype has at least ten counts. The chain is built from TRBV20-1 and TRBJ2-5, with unresolved D. There are 13 residues in the CDR3. Trimming stripped 6 bases from V and 2 bases from J, with 13 bases between. The V gene's germline CDR1 is DFQATT and CDR2 SNEGSKA (reference sequence). The CDR3 nucleotides read TGCAGTGCCGGGCGAGCAGATCAAGAGACCCAGTACTTC. This encodes CSAGRADQETQYF.

This clonotype rates as medium-sized. V is TRBV5-1 and J is TRBJ2-1; 9 nucleotides agree with TRBD1. Germline V gives CDR1 SGHRS, CDR2 YFSETQ. Trimming removed 0 bases from V and 7 bases from J; junction bases left unmatched: 5. The CDR3 runs to 15 residues. The CDR3, as DNA: TGCGCCAGCAGCTTGGAGCTCGGGACAGGGAATGAGCAGTTCTTC. This sequence encodes CASSLELGTGNEQFF.

This clonotype is labeled as medium-sized. The chain is built from TRBV6-5 and TRBJ2-7; no definite D call. The V end was cut by 2 bases, the J end by 1 base, with 6 bases between. This CDR3 is 13 amino acids long. Germline assignment: CDR1 MNHEY and CDR2 SVGAGI. The DNA for the CDR3 is TGTGCCAGCAGTTACCAGGTTTCCTACGAGCAGTACTTC. This codes for CASSYQVSYEQYF.

This clonotype showed up many times. The chain joins TRBV20-1 to TRBJ2-1; 14 bases map to TRBD2. The CDR3 is made up of 15 amino acids. V lost 5 bases, J lost 6 bases, and 6 bases stayed unmatched. Germline CDR1 DFQATT, CDR2 SNEGSKA (reference sequence). The CDR3, as DNA: TGCAGTGCTCTCAGACTAGCGGGGGGGCCCAATGAGCAGTTCTTC. This gives the protein CSALRLAGGPNEQFF.

By share of the sample, this clonotype is medium-sized. The chain joins TRBV28 to TRBJ1-5, with D uncertain. The CDR3 length is 11 residues. Germline loops: CDR1 MDHEN, CDR2 SYDVKM. V lost 5 bases and J 7 bases, leaving 6 bases between the germline ends. The DNA of the CDR3 is TGTGCCAGCAGTCAGAGACAGCCCCAGCATTTT. This gives the protein CASSQRQPQHF.

This clonotype is judged medium-sized. The chain is built from TRBV30 and TRBJ2-3, with a tentative D call TRBD2 (5 bases). Germline CDR1 and CDR2: GTSNPN and SVGIG (reference sequence). V lost 1 base to trimming and J lost 2 bases, with 13 bases between them. The CDR3 length is 15 residues. The CDR3 DNA follows: TGTGCCTGGAGTGACGAGGACTTCCACACAGATACGCAGTATTTT. Protein product: CAWSDEDFHTDTQYF.

V usage is TRBV9 and J usage is TRBJ2-5; TRBD1 agrees at 8 bases. CDR1 and CDR2 (germline): SGDLS, YYNGEE. V lost 4 bases, J lost 2 bases, and 10 bases stayed unmatched. The CDR3 consists of 16 residues. The CDR3 DNA reads TGTGCCAGCAGCCCCCACCCCAACAGGGGGCAAGAGACCCAGTACTTC. It specifies CASSPHPNRGQETQYF.

This clonotype is termed medium-sized. This chain joins TRBV10-3 and TRBJ1-1; D may be TRBD1 (5 bases). CDR3 length: 12 amino acids. V was clipped by 6 bases and J by 4 bases, with 9 bases between them. Germline lookup yields CDR1 ENHRY and CDR2 SYGVKD. The CDR3, as DNA: TGTGCCATCAGGGGGGTCGTCACTGAAGCTTTCTTT. Translating gives CAIRGVVTEAFF.

By share, this clonotype ranks as large. The J gene is TRBJ1-6, the V gene TRBV19, with TRBD1 matching 7 bases. Germline V gives CDR1 LNHDA, CDR2 SQIVND (reference sequence). This CDR3 comprises 13 residues. V lost 6 bases to trimming and J lost 19 bases; unmatched junction nucleotides: 15. The CDR3 reads CASSNHERQGQHF. CDR3 coding DNA: TGTGCCAGTAGCAACCACGAAAGACAGGGACAACACTTT.

This clonotype is medium-sized in the sample. The chain employs TRBV24-1 and TRBJ2-2; D is perhaps TRBD1 (6 bases). CDR1 KGHDR and CDR2 SFDVKD come from the germline V gene. The CDR3 is 15 residues long. The V end lost 5 bases, the J end lost 0 bases, and 9 bases lay between the germline ends. The DNA for the CDR3 is TGTGCCACCAGTGCGGGACAAACGAACACCGGGGAGCTGTTTTTT. Translation: CATSAGQTNTGELFF.

This clonotype counts as medium-sized. V and J are TRBV28 and TRBJ2-1; TRBD2 is a possible D gene (5 bases). The ends were cut back, 4 bases at V and 4 bases at J, with 17 bases in the middle. The CDR3 length is 16 residues. Germline assignment: CDR1 MDHEN and CDR2 SYDVKM. The CDR3 reads CASSSPGESLYNEQFF. DNA for the CDR3: TGTGCCAGCAGTTCACCCGGGGAATCTCTATACAATGAGCAGTTCTTC.

This clonotype qualifies as medium-sized. The chain recombines TRBV20-1 with TRBJ1-1; D is unclear. V gave up 3 bases and J gave up 0 bases, with 5 bases separating them. Germline loops: CDR1 DFQATT, CDR2 SNEGSKA (reference sequence). The CDR3 covers 12 residues. The CDR3 DNA follows: TGCAGTGCTAGTGCGTTGAACACTGAAGCTTTCTTT. It codes for CSASALNTEAFF.

This clonotype is medium-sized within its sample. V usage is TRBV7-2 and J usage is TRBJ2-5; a weak D match, TRBD2 (6 bases). Trimming removed 8 bases at V and 7 bases at J, with 17 bases between. Per germline, CDR1 SGHTA and CDR2 FQGNSA. The CDR3 extends over 13 amino acids. The CDR3 DNA follows: TGTGCCAGCTCCTGGGGGAGGTCGGGGACCCAGTACTTC. It translates to CASSWGRSGTQYF.